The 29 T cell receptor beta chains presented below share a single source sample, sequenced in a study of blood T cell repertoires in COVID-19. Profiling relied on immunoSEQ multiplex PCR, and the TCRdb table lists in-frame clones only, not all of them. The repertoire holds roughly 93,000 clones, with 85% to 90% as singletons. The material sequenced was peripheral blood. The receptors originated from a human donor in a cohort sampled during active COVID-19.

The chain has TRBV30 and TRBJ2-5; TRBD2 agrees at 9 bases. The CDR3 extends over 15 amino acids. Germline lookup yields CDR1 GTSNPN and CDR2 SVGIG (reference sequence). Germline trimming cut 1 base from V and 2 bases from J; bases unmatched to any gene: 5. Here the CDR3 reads CAWSGGSGRQETQYF. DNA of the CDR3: TGTGCCTGGAGTGGTGGTAGCGGGAGACAAGAGACCCAGTACTTC.

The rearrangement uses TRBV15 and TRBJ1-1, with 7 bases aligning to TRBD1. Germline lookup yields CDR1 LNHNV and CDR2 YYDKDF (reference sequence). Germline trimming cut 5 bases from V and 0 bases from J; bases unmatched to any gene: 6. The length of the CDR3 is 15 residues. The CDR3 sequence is CATSAGTVLNTEAFF. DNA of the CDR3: TGTGCCACCAGCGCCGGGACAGTTTTGAACACTGAAGCTTTCTTT.

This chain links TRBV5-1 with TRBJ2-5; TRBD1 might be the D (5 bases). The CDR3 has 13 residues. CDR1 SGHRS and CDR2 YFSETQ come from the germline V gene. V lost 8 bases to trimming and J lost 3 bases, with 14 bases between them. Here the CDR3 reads CASTEPGKETQYF. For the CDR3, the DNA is TGCGCCAGTACCGAACCAGGGAAAGAGACCCAGTACTTC.

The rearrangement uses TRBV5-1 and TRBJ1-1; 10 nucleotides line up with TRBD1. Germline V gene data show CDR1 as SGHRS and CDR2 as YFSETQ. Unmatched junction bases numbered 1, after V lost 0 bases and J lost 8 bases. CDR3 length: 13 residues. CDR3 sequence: CASSLGDRGEAFF. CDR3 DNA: TGCGCCAGCAGCTTGGGGGACAGGGGCGAAGCTTTCTTT.

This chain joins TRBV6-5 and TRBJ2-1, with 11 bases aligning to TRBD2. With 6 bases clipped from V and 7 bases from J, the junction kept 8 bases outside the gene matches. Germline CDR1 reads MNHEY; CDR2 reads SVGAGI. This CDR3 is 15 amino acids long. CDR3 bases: TGTGCCAGCAGCCCACTAGCGGGAGTAGGGAATGAGCAGTTCTTC. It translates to CASSPLAGVGNEQFF.

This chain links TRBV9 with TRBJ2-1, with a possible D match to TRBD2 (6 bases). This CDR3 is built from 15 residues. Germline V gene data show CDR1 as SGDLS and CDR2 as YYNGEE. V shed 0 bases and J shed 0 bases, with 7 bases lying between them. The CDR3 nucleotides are TGTGCCAGCAGCGTAGAGGACTACTCCTACAATGAGCAGTTCTTC. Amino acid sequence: CASSVEDYSYNEQFF. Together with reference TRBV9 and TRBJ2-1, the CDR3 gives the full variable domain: DSGVTQTPKHLITATGQRVTLRCSPRSGDLSVYWYQQSLDQGLQFLIQYYNGEERAKGNILERFSAQQFPDLHSELNLSSLELGDSALYFCASSVEDYSYNEQFFGPGTRLTVL.

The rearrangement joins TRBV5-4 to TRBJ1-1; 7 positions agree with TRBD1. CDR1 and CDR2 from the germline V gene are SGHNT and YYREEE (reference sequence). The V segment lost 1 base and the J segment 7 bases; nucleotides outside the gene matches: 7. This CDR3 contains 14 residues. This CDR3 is CASSLTGENDEAFF. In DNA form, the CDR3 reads TGTGCCAGCAGCTTGACAGGGGAGAACGATGAAGCTTTCTTT.

CDR3 loop: CASSLANLASGRGQQETQYF. CDR3 bases: TGCGCCAGCAGCTTGGCCAACTTGGCTAGCGGGAGGGGTCAACAAGAGACCCAGTACTTC. This sequence joins TRBV5-1 and TRBJ2-5, with 12 bases identical to TRBD2. The CDR3 extends over 20 amino acids. Germline CDR1 and CDR2: SGHRS and YFSETQ. V lost 0 bases and J lost 2; bases outside the gene matches: 14.

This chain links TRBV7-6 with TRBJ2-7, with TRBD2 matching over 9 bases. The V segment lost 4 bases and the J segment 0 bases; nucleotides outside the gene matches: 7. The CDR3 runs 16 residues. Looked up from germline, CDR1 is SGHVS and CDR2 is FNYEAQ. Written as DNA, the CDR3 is TGTGCCAGCAGCTCAGGACTAGCGCCTAGCTCCTACGAGCAGTACTTC. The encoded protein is CASSSGLAPSSYEQYF.

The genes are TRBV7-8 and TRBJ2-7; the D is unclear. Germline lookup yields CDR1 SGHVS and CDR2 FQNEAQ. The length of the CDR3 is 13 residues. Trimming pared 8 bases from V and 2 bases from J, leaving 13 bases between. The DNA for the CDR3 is TGTGCCAGCCGCGAAAGCGTGACCTACGAGCAGTACTTC. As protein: CASRESVTYEQYF.

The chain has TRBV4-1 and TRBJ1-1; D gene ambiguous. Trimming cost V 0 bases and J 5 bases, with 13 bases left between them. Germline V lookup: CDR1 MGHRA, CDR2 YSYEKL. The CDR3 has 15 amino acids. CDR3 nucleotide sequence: TGCGCCAGCAGCCAAGATATGGGAGTTGGGACTGAAGCTTTCTTT. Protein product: CASSQDMGVGTEAFF.

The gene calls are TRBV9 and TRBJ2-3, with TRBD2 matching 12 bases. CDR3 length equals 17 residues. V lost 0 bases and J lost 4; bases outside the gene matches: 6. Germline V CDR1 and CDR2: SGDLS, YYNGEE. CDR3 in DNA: TGTGCCAGCAGCGTAGGTACTAGCGGGAGGATGGCAGATACGCAGTATTTT. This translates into CASSVGTSGRMADTQYF.

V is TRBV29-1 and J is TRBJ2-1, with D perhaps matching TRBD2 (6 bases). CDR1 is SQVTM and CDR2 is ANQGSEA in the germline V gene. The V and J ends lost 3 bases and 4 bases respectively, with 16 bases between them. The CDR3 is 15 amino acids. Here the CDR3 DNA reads TGCAGCGTTGAGGCGGGATACAACCGTTACAATGAGCAGTTCTTC. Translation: CSVEAGYNRYNEQFF.

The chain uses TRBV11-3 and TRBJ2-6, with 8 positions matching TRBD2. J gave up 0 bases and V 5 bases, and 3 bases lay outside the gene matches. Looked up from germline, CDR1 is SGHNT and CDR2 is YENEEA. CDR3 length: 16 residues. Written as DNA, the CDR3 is TGTGCCAGCAGCCCGGGGGGGCCCTCTGGGGCCAACGTCCTGACTTTC. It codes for CASSPGGPSGANVLTF.

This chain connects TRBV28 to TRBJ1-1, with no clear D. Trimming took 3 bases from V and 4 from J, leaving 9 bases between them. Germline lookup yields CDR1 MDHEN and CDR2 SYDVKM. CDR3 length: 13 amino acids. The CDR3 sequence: CASSLEGSTEAFF. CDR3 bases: TGTGCCAGCAGTTTGGAAGGGAGCACTGAAGCTTTCTTT. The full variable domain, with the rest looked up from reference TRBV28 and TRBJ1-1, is DVKVTQSSRYLVKRTGEKVFLECVQDMDHENMFWYRQDPGLGLRLIYFSYDVKMKEKGDIPEGYSVSREKKERFSLILESASTNQTSMYLCASSLEGSTEAFFGQGTRLTVV.

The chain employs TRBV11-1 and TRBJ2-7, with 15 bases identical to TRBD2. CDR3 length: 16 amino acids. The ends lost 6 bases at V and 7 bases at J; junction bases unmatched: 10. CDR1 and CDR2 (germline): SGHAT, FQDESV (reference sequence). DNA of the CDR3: TGTGCCAGCAGTACTGCCGGAGGACTAGCGGGAGGGGAGCAGTACTTC. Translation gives CASSTAGGLAGGEQYF.

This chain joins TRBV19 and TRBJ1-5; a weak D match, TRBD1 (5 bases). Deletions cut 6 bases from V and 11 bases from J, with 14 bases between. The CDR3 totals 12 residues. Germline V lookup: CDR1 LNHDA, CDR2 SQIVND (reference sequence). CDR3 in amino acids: CASRKGGGAQHF. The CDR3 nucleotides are TGTGCCAGTAGGAAGGGCGGGGGGGCCCAGCATTTT. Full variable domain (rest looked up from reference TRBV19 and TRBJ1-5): DGGITQSPKYLFRKEGQNVTLSCEQNLNHDAMYWYRQDPGQGLRLIYYSQIVNDFQKGDIAEGYSVSREKKESFPLTVTSAQKNPTAFYLCASRKGGGAQHFGDGTRLSIL.

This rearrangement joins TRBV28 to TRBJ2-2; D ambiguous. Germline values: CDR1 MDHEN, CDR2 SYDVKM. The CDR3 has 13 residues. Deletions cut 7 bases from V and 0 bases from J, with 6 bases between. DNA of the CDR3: TGTGCCAGCACCTTTTCGAACACCGGGGAGCTGTTTTTT. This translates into CASTFSNTGELFF.

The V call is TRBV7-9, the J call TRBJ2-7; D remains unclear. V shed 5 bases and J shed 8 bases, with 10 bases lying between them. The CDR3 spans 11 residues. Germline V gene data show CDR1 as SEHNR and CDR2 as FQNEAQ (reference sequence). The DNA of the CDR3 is TGTGCCAGCAGCCCCCCCGTAAAGCAGTACTTC. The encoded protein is CASSPPVKQYF. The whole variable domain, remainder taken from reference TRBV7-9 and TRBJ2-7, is DTGVSQNPRHKITKRGQNVTFRCDPISEHNRLYWYRQTLGQGPEFLTYFQNEAQLEKSRLLSDRFSAERPKGSFSTLEIQRTEQGDSAMYLCASSPPVKQYFGPGTRLTVT.

CDR3 in DNA: TGTGCCAGCAGCTATCCGGGGACAGGGGTCTCCGGAGCTTTCTTT. Translated, it gives CASSYPGTGVSGAFF. The V and J genes are TRBV5-4 and TRBJ1-1, with TRBD1 matching over 10 bases. The V and J ends lost 3 bases and 10 bases, in that order; junction bases with no gene match: 12. CDR3 length: 15 residues. Germline V gives CDR1 SGHNT, CDR2 YYREEE (reference sequence).

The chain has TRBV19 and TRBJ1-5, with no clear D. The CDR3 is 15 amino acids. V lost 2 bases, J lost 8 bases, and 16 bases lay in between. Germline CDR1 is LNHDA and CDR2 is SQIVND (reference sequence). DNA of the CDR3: TGTGCCAGTAGTATAATTCTGAACACCTTGGAGCCCCAGCATTTT. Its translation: CASSIILNTLEPQHF.

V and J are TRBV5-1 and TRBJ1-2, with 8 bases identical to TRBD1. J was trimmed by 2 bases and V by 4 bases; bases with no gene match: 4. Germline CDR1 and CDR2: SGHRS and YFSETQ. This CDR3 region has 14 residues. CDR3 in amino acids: CASSPRQGNYGYTF. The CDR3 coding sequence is TGCGCCAGCAGCCCGCGACAGGGGAACTATGGCTACACCTTC.

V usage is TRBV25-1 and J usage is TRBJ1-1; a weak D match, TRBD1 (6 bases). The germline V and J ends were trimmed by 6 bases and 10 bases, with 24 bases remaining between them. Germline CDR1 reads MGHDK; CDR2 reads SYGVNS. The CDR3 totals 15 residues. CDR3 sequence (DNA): TGTGCCAGCAGCACCCGGGACACGTGGCCAGGGGTAGCTTTCTTT. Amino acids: CASSTRDTWPGVAFF.

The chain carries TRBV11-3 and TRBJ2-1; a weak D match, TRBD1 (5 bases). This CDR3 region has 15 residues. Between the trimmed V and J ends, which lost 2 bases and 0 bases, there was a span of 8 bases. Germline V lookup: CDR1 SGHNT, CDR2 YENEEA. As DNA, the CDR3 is TGTGCCAGCAGCTTATTTGGGGCCTCCTACAATGAGCAGTTCTTC. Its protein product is CASSLFGASYNEQFF.

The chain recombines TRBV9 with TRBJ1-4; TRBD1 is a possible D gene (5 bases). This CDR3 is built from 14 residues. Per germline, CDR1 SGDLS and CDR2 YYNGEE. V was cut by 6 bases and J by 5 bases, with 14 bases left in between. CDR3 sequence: CASNKGQGNEKLFF. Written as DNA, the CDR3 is TGTGCCAGCAACAAGGGGCAGGGCAATGAAAAACTGTTTTTT.

CDR3 sequence reads: CASSIGAGTYEQYF. CDR3 DNA: TGTGCCAGTAGTATTGGTGCGGGGACCTACGAGCAGTACTTC. This chain joins TRBV19 and TRBJ2-7; D might be TRBD2 (6 bases). V lost 3 bases and J lost 2, with 11 bases in between. The CDR3 runs 14 residues. Germline CDR1 LNHDA, CDR2 SQIVND (reference sequence). The full variable domain, with the rest looked up from reference TRBV19 and TRBJ2-7, is DGGITQSPKYLFRKEGQNVTLSCEQNLNHDAMYWYRQDPGQGLRLIYYSQIVNDFQKGDIAEGYSVSREKKESFPLTVTSAQKNPTAFYLCASSIGAGTYEQYFGPGTRLTVT.

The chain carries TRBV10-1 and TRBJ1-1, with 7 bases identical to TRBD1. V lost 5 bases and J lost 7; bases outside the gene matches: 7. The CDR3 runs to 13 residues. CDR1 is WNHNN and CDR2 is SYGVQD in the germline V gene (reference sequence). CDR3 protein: CASSRGGGGEAFF. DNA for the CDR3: TGCGCCAGCAGTCGCGGAGGGGGCGGTGAAGCTTTCTTT.

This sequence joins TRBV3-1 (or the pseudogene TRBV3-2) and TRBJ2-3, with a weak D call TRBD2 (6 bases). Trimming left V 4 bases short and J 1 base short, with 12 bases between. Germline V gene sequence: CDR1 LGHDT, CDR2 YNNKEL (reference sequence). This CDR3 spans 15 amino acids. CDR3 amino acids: CASSPRDLGTDTQYF. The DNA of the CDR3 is TGTGCCAGCAGCCCCCGGGACTTAGGCACAGATACGCAGTATTTT.

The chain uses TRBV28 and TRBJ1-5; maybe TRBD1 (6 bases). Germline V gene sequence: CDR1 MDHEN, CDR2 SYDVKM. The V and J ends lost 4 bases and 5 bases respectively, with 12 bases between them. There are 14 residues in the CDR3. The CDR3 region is CASSSGAAYQPQHF. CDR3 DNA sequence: TGTGCCAGCAGTTCAGGGGCCGCCTATCAGCCCCAGCATTTT.